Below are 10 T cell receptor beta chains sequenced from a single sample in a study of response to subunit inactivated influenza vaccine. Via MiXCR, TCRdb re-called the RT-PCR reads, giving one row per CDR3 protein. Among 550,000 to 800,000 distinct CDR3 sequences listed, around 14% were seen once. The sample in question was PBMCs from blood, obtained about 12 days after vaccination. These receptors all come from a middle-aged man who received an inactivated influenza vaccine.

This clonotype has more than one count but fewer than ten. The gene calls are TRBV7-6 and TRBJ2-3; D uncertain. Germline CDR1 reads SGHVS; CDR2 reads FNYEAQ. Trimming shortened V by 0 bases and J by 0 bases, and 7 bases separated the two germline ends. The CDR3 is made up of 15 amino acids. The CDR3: CASSLAWQSTDTQYF. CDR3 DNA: TGTGCCAGCAGCTTAGCATGGCAGAGCACAGATACGCAGTATTTT.

The CDR3 loop is CSAVSGANVLTF. The CDR3 coding sequence is TGCAGCGCTGTATCTGGGGCCAACGTCCTGACTTTC. The V gene is TRBV29-1, the J gene TRBJ2-6; no clear D. Deletions cut 7 bases from V and 1 base from J, with 5 bases between. The CDR3 runs to 12 residues. Germline values: CDR1 SQVTM, CDR2 ANQGSEA.

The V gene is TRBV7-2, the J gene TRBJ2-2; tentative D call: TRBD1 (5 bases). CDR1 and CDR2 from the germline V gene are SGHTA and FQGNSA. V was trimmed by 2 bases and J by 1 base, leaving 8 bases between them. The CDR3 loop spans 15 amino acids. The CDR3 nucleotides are TGTGCCAGCAGCTTACAGGGTCGGAACACCGGGGAGCTGTTTTTT. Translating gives CASSLQGRNTGELFF.

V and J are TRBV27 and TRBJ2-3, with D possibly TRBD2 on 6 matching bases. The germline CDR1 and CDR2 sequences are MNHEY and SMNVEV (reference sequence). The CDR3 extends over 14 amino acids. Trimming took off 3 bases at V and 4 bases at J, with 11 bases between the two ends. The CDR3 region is CASSFLGGPDTQYF. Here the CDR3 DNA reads TGTGCCAGCAGTTTTCTGGGGGGTCCAGATACGCAGTATTTT.

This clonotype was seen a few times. The CDR3 sequence: CASSTAGTGGYEQYF. The CDR3, as DNA: TGCGCCAGCAGCACTGCCGGGACAGGGGGGTACGAGCAGTACTTC. The chain carries TRBV5-1 and TRBJ2-7; TRBD1 matches at 11 bases. The CDR3 length is 15 residues. Germline V gene data show CDR1 as SGHRS and CDR2 as YFSETQ. The V gene end was trimmed by 4 bases and the J gene end by 4 bases; junction bases not matched to a gene: 7.

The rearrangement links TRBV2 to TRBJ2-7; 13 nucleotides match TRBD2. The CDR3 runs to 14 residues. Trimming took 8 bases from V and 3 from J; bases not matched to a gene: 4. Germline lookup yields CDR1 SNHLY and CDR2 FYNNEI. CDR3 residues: CASQLAGGNYEQYF. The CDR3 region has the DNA TGTGCCAGCCAACTAGCGGGAGGGAACTACGAGCAGTACTTC. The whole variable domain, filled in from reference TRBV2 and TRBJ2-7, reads EPEVTQTPSHQVTQMGQEVILRCVPISNHLYFYWYRQILGQKVEFLVSFYNNEISEKSEIFDDQFSVERPDGSNFTLKIRSTKLEDSAMYFCASQLAGGNYEQYFGPGTRLTVT.

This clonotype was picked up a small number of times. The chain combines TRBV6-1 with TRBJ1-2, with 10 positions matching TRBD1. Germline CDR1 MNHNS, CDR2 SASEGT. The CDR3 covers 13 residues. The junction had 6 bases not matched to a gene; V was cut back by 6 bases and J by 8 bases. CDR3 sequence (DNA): TGTGCCAGCAGCCGGGGACAGGGGATAGGCTACACCTTC. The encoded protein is CASSRGQGIGYTF.

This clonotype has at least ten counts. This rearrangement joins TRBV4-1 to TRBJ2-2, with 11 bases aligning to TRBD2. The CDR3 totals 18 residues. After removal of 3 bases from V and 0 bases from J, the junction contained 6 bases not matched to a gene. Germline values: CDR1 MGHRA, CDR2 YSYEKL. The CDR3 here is CASSQGLAVHANTGELFF. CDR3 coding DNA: TGCGCCAGCAGCCAGGGACTAGCGGTCCACGCGAACACCGGGGAGCTGTTTTTT.

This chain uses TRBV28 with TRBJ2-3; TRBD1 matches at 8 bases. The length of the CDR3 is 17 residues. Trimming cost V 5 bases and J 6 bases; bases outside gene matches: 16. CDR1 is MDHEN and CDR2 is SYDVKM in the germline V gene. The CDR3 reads CASSLPGQATRKDTQYF. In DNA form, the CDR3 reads TGTGCCAGCAGTCTACCGGGACAGGCCACCCGCAAGGATACGCAGTATTTT.

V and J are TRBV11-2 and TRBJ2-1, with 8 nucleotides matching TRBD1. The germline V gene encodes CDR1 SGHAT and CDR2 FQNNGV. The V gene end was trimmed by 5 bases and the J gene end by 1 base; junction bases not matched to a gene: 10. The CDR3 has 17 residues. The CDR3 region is CASSPKGGQGSYNEQFF. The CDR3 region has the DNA TGTGCCAGCAGCCCCAAGGGCGGACAGGGTTCCTACAATGAGCAGTTCTTC. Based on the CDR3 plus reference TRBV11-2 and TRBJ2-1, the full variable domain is EAGVAQSPRYKIIEKRQSVAFWCNPISGHATLYWYQQILGQGPKLLIQFQNNGVVDDSQLPKDRFSAERLKGVDSTLKIQPAKLEDSAVYLCASSPKGGQGSYNEQFFGPGTRLTVL.